This TCR beta chain came from a study of blood T cell repertoires in COVID-19. Overall study: The study drew acute and convalescent COVID-19 samples from the United States, Italy and Spain.

Per the study methods: Amplified reference gene primers provided the basis for estimating nucleated cell counts. Libraries were prepared by immunoSEQ multiplex PCR; TCRdb keeps only in-frame clonotypes and omits some of them. V and J calls and clone size follow that table, whereas D and trimming were derived from the DNA. The sample has 55,000 to 80,000 clones; 88% are singletons. The V end lost 0 bases, the J end lost 1 base, and 8 bases lay between the germline ends. The germline V gene has CDR1 KGHDR and CDR2 SFDVKD. CDR3 size: 16 residues. The origin of this receptor is a woman in her sixties with acute or convalescent COVID-19. This chain joins TRBV24-1 and TRBJ2-2; possible D gene TRBD1, 5 bases. The sample consisted of peripheral blood. Written as DNA, the CDR3 is TGTGCCACCAGTGATTTGAGGGGCGAGAACACCGGGGAGCTGTTTTTT. Protein sequence: CATSDLRGENTGELFF.